A single sample gave rise to the 3 T cell receptor beta chains below, sequenced in a study of blood T cell repertoires in COVID-19. Sequenced by immunoSEQ multiplex PCR; TCRdb stores in-frame clones only, minus some. Among over 100,000 clones, 75% to 85% were seen once, and the ten largest hold approximately 7.9%. The sequenced sample consisted of peripheral blood. All receptors derive from a man aged 70-80 years with acute or convalescent COVID-19.

V and J are TRBV7-9 and TRBJ2-2; no clear D gene. V dropped 2 bases and J dropped 5 bases, with 6 bases sitting between them. CDR3 size: 13 residues. Germline values: CDR1 SEHNR, CDR2 FQNEAQ (reference sequence). Here the CDR3 reads CASSLYGTGELFF. The CDR3 nucleotides read TGTGCCAGCAGCTTATACGGGACCGGGGAGCTGTTTTTT.

This clone was picked up one time. The rearrangement joins TRBV11-3 to TRBJ1-6; unclear D gene. Germline CDR1 reads SGHNT; CDR2 reads YENEEA. The length of the CDR3 is 9 residues. Trimming cost V 7 bases and J 12 bases, with 4 bases left between them. The chain's CDR3 is CASTGPLHF. CDR3 bases: TGTGCCAGCACGGGACCCCTCCACTTT.

The rearrangement links TRBV29-1 to TRBJ2-3, with D perhaps matching TRBD2 (7 bases). V dropped 1 base and J dropped 1 base, with 18 bases sitting between them. The CDR3 covers 17 residues. Germline V gene lookup returns CDR1 SQVTM and CDR2 ANQGSEA. The chain's CDR3 is CSVEGLGGLTRTDTQYF. For the CDR3, the DNA is TGCAGCGTTGAAGGTCTGGGGGGGCTCACCCGCACAGATACGCAGTATTTT.